One and the same sample provided the 21 T cell receptor beta chains below, sequenced in a study of blood T cell repertoires in COVID-19. Some clones are missing from TCRdb's copy, which holds only in-frame ones; the method was immunoSEQ multiplex PCR. The sample carries 110,000 or so clones, about 88% recorded once. Sequencing was carried out using peripheral blood. Every receptor here comes from a woman aged 70-85 years who had recovered from COVID-19.

The chain recombines TRBV18 with TRBJ1-2; 8 nucleotides align to TRBD1. Germline CDR1 is KGHSH and CDR2 is LQKENI. The CDR3 is 15 residues long. Germline trimming cut 4 bases from V and 4 bases from J; bases unmatched to any gene: 8. The CDR3 sequence: CASSLWTGTSYGYTF. The CDR3 region has the DNA TGTGCCAGCTCACTGTGGACAGGGACTTCCTATGGCTACACCTTC.

The chain links TRBV4-3 to TRBJ2-6; no firm D call. Germline lookup yields CDR1 LGHNA and CDR2 YSLEER. This CDR3 spans 15 amino acids. Trimming removed 7 bases at V and 2 bases at J, with 12 bases between. CDR3 amino acids: CASTSTPTGANVLTF. The CDR3 DNA is TGCGCCAGCACTTCTACCCCAACTGGGGCCAACGTCCTGACTTTC.

The rearrangement uses TRBV11-3 and TRBJ1-2, with 7 bases that match TRBD1. The CDR3 contains 12 residues. The ends lost 6 bases at V and 3 bases at J; junction bases unmatched: 1. Germline CDR1 is SGHNT and CDR2 is YENEEA. The CDR3 DNA is TGTGCCAGCAGAACAGGGGACTATGGCTACACCTTC. Encoded protein: CASRTGDYGYTF. The full variable domain, in which reference TRBV11-3 and TRBJ1-2 provide the parts outside the CDR3, is EAGVVQSPRYKIIEKKQPVAFWCNPISGHNTLYWYLQNLGQGPELLIRYENEEAVDDSQLPKDRFSAERLKGVDSTLKIQPAELGDSAVYLCASRTGDYGYTFGSGTRLTVV.

J is TRBJ2-2 and V is TRBV9; possibly TRBD1 for D (6 bases). CDR1 and CDR2 (germline): SGDLS, YYNGEE. The CDR3 is made up of 16 amino acids. V dropped 4 bases and J dropped 0 bases, with 13 bases sitting between them. CDR3 protein: CASSRPRGPNTGELFF. The CDR3 DNA reads as TGTGCCAGCAGCCGTCCCAGGGGTCCGAACACCGGGGAGCTGTTTTTT.

The CDR3 DNA follows: TGTGCCAGCAGCTTTCAGGGGGCAGGCTACACCTTC. Protein sequence: CASSFQGAGYTF. V is TRBV7-2 and J is TRBJ1-2; 8 nucleotides align to TRBD1. CDR1 is SGHTA, CDR2 FQGNSA, per germline. With V trimmed by 3 bases and J by 8 bases, 2 bases remained unmatched. This CDR3 has 12 residues.

CDR3 nucleotide sequence: TGTGCCAGCAGCTTGGCTCGCGATGGCTACACCTTC. It is translated as CASSLARDGYTF. The rearrangement uses TRBV5-4 and TRBJ1-2; D ambiguous. The germline V gene encodes CDR1 SGHNT and CDR2 YYREEE (reference sequence). V gave up 0 bases and J gave up 6 bases, with 6 bases separating them. The CDR3 is made up of 12 amino acids.

The V and J genes are TRBV18 and TRBJ2-2; D not certain. CDR3 length: 13 residues. The V gene lost 3 bases and the J gene lost 6 bases, with 8 bases spanning the gap. CDR1 and CDR2 (germline): KGHSH, LQKENI. The CDR3 spells CASSPGPAGELFF. The CDR3 DNA reads TGTGCCAGCTCACCGGGCCCAGCCGGGGAGCTGTTTTTT.

V is TRBV5-1 and J is TRBJ2-6, with D maybe TRBD2 (5 bases). Trimming removed 6 bases at V and 0 bases at J, with 13 bases between. Looked up from germline, CDR1 is SGHRS and CDR2 is YFSETQ. CDR3 length equals 16 residues. The CDR3 loop reads CASTPGSLSGANVLTF. In DNA, the CDR3 is TGCGCCAGCACGCCGGGGTCCCTCTCTGGGGCCAACGTCCTGACTTTC.

J is TRBJ2-7 and V is TRBV6-6; D perhaps matches TRBD2 (5 bases). Trimming took off 2 bases at V and 0 bases at J, with 8 bases between the two ends. The germline CDR1 and CDR2 sequences are MNHNY and SVGAGI (reference sequence). The CDR3 runs to 14 residues. CDR3 DNA: TGTGCCAGCAGTTACCCTGGGAGCTCCTACGAGCAGTACTTC. Translation gives CASSYPGSSYEQYF.

The CDR3 DNA sequence: TGTGCCAGCAGTCATCAATACAGGGGTAGTAGTCAGCCCCAGCATTTT. It yields the protein CASSHQYRGSSQPQHF. The gene calls are TRBV27 and TRBJ1-5; 7 bases line up with TRBD1. The V gene end was trimmed by 5 bases and the J gene end by 6 bases; junction bases not matched to a gene: 13. The CDR3 has 16 amino acids. Per the germline V gene, CDR1 is MNHEY and CDR2 is SMNVEV (reference sequence).

The table lists this clone with a count of one. The chain recombines TRBV28 with TRBJ2-5; TRBD1 aligns across 7 bases. Germline loops: CDR1 MDHEN, CDR2 SYDVKM. With 4 bases clipped from V and 2 bases from J, the junction kept 7 bases outside the gene matches. This CDR3 region has 15 residues. CDR3 amino acids: CASSSSRQGQETQYF. CDR3 sequence (DNA): TGTGCCAGCAGTTCCTCCCGACAGGGTCAAGAGACCCAGTACTTC. The whole variable domain, remainder taken from reference TRBV28 and TRBJ2-5, is DVKVTQSSRYLVKRTGEKVFLECVQDMDHENMFWYRQDPGLGLRLIYFSYDVKMKEKGDIPEGYSVSREKKERFSLILESASTNQTSMYLCASSSSRQGQETQYFGPGTRLLVL.

The chain couples TRBV6-5 to TRBJ1-1; D perhaps matches TRBD1 (6 bases). The V gene lost 4 bases and the J gene lost 6 bases, with 12 bases spanning the gap. The germline V gene encodes CDR1 MNHEY and CDR2 SVGAGI. The CDR3 length is 13 residues. CDR3: CASSSTGTPEAFF. Here the CDR3 DNA reads TGTGCCAGCAGTTCTACAGGGACCCCTGAAGCTTTCTTT.

The genes are TRBV19 and TRBJ2-3; 12 nucleotides align to TRBD2. CDR1 LNHDA and CDR2 SQIVND come from the germline V gene (reference sequence). Trimming cost V 6 bases and J 9 bases; bases outside gene matches: 10. This CDR3 region has 15 residues. In DNA form, the CDR3 reads TGTGCCAGTAGACCCGGGACTAGCGGGCCACGGACGCAGTATTTT. Its protein product is CASRPGTSGPRTQYF.

The chain is built from TRBV28 and TRBJ1-4; weak D call: TRBD1 (6 bases). CDR1 and CDR2 from the germline V gene are MDHEN and SYDVKM. The CDR3 length is 14 residues. V was trimmed by 10 bases and J by 4 bases, leaving 16 bases between them. CDR3 sequence reads: CATYGGAGNEKLFF. Here the CDR3 DNA reads TGTGCCACCTACGGGGGGGCAGGTAATGAAAAACTGTTTTTT.

The chain couples TRBV30 to TRBJ1-3; 7 bases match TRBD1. Losses at the gene ends were 5 bases for V and 2 bases for J; bases not matched to a gene: 6. Germline V gene lookup returns CDR1 GTSNPN and CDR2 SVGIG (reference sequence). The CDR3 runs 14 residues. The CDR3 DNA reads TGTGCCTGGGGCCTTCAGGGGGCTGGAAACACCATATATTTT. Encoded protein: CAWGLQGAGNTIYF.

This clone showed up just once. The chain couples TRBV6-2 or TRBV6-3 to TRBJ1-2; D is unresolved. Germline lookup yields CDR1 MNHEY and CDR2 SVGEGT. The length of the CDR3 is 14 residues. Deletions cut 5 bases from V and 2 bases from J, with 12 bases between. Here the CDR3 DNA reads TGTGCCAGCAGTCCCGCCACTTTCAACTATGGCTACACCTTC. It encodes CASSPATFNYGYTF.

This chain's CDR3 is CASSLPSGTFNEQFF. The CDR3 DNA sequence: TGTGCCAGCAGTTTACCTAGCGGGACGTTCAATGAGCAGTTCTTC. This chain links TRBV27 with TRBJ2-1; TRBD2 matches at 9 bases. Looked up from germline, CDR1 is MNHEY and CDR2 is SMNVEV (reference sequence). The CDR3 consists of 15 residues. Trimming cost V 2 bases and J 6 bases; bases outside gene matches: 5.

The chain combines TRBV4-3 with TRBJ2-1, with 8 bases aligning to TRBD2. The CDR3 runs 16 residues. Germline V CDR1 and CDR2: LGHNA, YSLEER. Trimming took 0 bases from V and 4 from J; bases not matched to a gene: 5. CDR3 loop: CASSQDWREVYNEQFF. The DNA for the CDR3 is TGCGCCAGCAGCCAAGATTGGCGGGAGGTTTACAATGAGCAGTTCTTC.

V and J are TRBV5-1 and TRBJ2-1; 12 nucleotides match TRBD1. Per germline, CDR1 SGHRS and CDR2 YFSETQ. Trimming removed 3 bases from V and 9 bases from J; junction bases left unmatched: 4. CDR3 length: 14 amino acids. This chain's CDR3 is CASSSGTGGGEQFF. The CDR3 coding sequence is TGCGCCAGCAGCTCCGGGACAGGGGGCGGTGAGCAGTTCTTC.

The genes are TRBV21-1 and TRBJ2-7; the table's D call of TRBD1 was not tested on the DNA. TRBV21-1 is labeled a pseudogene. The CDR3 totals 16 residues. CDR3 in DNA: TGTGCCAGCAGCAAGGCACCGACAGGCATCGACTACGAGCAGTACTTC. Amino acids: CASSKAPTGIDYEQYF.

The rearrangement links TRBV28 to TRBJ1-1; no clear D. Germline V gives CDR1 MDHEN, CDR2 SYDVKM. V was pared by 1 base and J by 1 base, with 10 bases between. The CDR3 totals 15 residues. CDR3 protein: CASSLSTAWNTEAFF. CDR3 nucleotides: TGTGCCAGCAGTTTATCCACAGCCTGGAACACTGAAGCTTTCTTT. Filled out from reference TRBV28 and TRBJ1-1, the complete variable domain reads DVKVTQSSRYLVKRTGEKVFLECVQDMDHENMFWYRQDPGLGLRLIYFSYDVKMKEKGDIPEGYSVSREKKERFSLILESASTNQTSMYLCASSLSTAWNTEAFFGQGTRLTVV.